The rows below give T cell receptor beta chains drawn from one sample of a study of T-cell memory formation after mild COVID-19. TCRdb recomputed calls from the 5' RACE reads with MiXCR, one row per CDR3 protein. Among roughly 250,000 distinct CDR3 sequences listed, over 15% were seen once. Sample: PBMCs or a T cell subset sorted from them (not recorded which). The receptor source for this set is a man aged 18-30 years who had mild COVID-19 (a few samples of this study predate the infection). Cell type and time point are not known. Each CDR3 is given with its conserved first and last residue. Fields, in order: D gene, J gene, clone size, V gene, CDR3 DNA, CDR3 protein. D genes are given only for firm matches. Size tells how often a clone was seen (once, few, many) or the class of an expanded clone, and some rows leave it out.

NA TRBJ2-2 few TRBV4-2 TGTGCCAGCAGCCAAGACCGAGACGGAGAGCTGTTTTTT CASSQDRDGELFF
TRBD1 TRBJ1-6 few TRBV20-1 TGCAGTGCTCGACAGGGGATCTCACCCCTCCACTTT CSARQGISPLHF
TRBD1 TRBJ2-5 few TRBV29-1 TGCAGCGCCGGGACAGCTTCCGAGACCCAGTACTTC CSAGTASETQYF
NA TRBJ1-1 many TRBV7-9 TGTGCCAGCAGCAAGGCGGCGGCGGAAACTGAAGCTTTCTTT CASSKAAAETEAFF
NA TRBJ2-1 NA TRBV6-5 TGTGCCAGCAGTCGCGGAGGGGTTGAGCAGTTCTTC CASSRGGVEQFF
NA TRBJ2-1 few TRBV18 TGTGCCAGCTCACTGCCCCCCAGGGTGACATACAATGAGCAGTTCTTC CASSLPPRVTYNEQFF
TRBD2 TRBJ2-1 few TRBV20-1 TGCAGTGCTAGACCCCCGAGCGGGGGGGATACATACAATGAGCAGTTCTTC CSARPPSGGDTYNEQFF
NA TRBJ2-3 few TRBV15 TGTGCCACCAGCACCCCGGCCGGCAAAACAGGAGATACGCAGTATTTT CATSTPAGKTGDTQYF
NA TRBJ1-5 NA TRBV27 TGTGCCAGCAGTTTCTGGGGTAGTCATCAGCCCCAGCATTTT CASSFWGSHQPQHF
TRBD1 TRBJ2-3 NA TRBV11-2 TGTGCCAGCAGCGCCGGGACAGGGGTCCTTTACACAGATACGCAGTATTTT CASSAGTGVLYTDTQYF
TRBD1 TRBJ1-3 NA TRBV7-2 TGTGCCAGCAGCCCACGGACAGGGCACTTCTCTGGAAACACCATATATTTT CASSPRTGHFSGNTIYF
NA TRBJ1-2 few TRBV29-1 TGCAGCGTTGAAGACCCCGCGGGGGGGCGGGATGGCTACACCTTC CSVEDPAGGRDGYTF
TRBD2 TRBJ2-5 few TRBV6-1 TGTGCCGCGGGGGGGGAAGAGACCCAGTACTTC CAAGGEETQYF
TRBD1 TRBJ1-1 NA TRBV12-3/TRBV12-4 TGTGCCAGCAGTCCGGAGGACAGGATGAACACTGAAGCTTTCTTT CASSPEDRMNTEAFF
NA TRBJ1-1 NA TRBV7-8 TGTGCCAGCAGCTTAGGACGGGGGGCCAACACTGAAGCTTTCTTT CASSLGRGANTEAFF
NA TRBJ1-1 NA TRBV4-1 TGCGCCAGCAGCCAAGAGGGGGGGCGGAATACTGAAGCTTTCTTT CASSQEGGRNTEAFF
TRBD2 TRBJ2-3 NA TRBV6-5 TGTGCCAGCCGGGCCCCCCGGGGGGCAGATACGCAGTATTTT CASRAPRGADTQYF
NA TRBJ2-7 few TRBV5-6 TGTGCCACCGGGACGGGGACCTACGAGCAGTACTTC CATGTGTYEQYF
TRBD1 TRBJ2-3 few TRBV5-5 TGTGCCAGCAGCCACGGAGGGACAGGGGATAATACGCAGTATTTT CASSHGGTGDNTQYF
TRBD1 TRBJ1-5 NA TRBV6-5 TGTGCCAGCTCCAGGGGGAGAGGCAATCAGCCCCAGCATTTT CASSRGRGNQPQHF
NA TRBJ2-4 few TRBV6-2/TRBV6-3 TGTGCCTCAGCCAGGCGTAAAGGCATTCAGTACTTC CASARRKGIQYF
NA TRBJ1-4 NA TRBV7-2 TGTGCCAGCAGCGTCTCAGAAGACGAAAAACTGTTTTTT CASSVSEDEKLFF
NA TRBJ2-2 NA TRBV5-1 TGCGCCAGCAGCTTGGCTGCAGGGAGGACCGGGGAGCTGTTTTTT CASSLAAGRTGELFF
NA TRBJ1-5 NA TRBV28 TGTGCCAGCAGTTTAGTTGCCGGGACCCTCAATCAGCCCCAGCATTTT CASSLVAGTLNQPQHF
NA TRBJ2-6 few TRBV10-3 TGTGCCATCAGGAGCCTCTCTGGGGCCAACGTCCTGACTTTC CAIRSLSGANVLTF
NA TRBJ2-7 few TRBV27 TGTGCCAGCAGTTTACCTGGGTATTCCTACGAGCAGTACTTC CASSLPGYSYEQYF
NA TRBJ2-6 NA TRBV12-3/TRBV12-4 TGTGCCAGCAGTATAACCTCTGGGGCCAACGTCCTGACTTTC CASSITSGANVLTF
NA TRBJ2-7 NA TRBV4-1 TGCGCCAGCAGCCAAGCCGGGGGGCTCTACGAGCAGTACTTC CASSQAGGLYEQYF
NA TRBJ2-7 NA TRBV9 TGTGCCAGCAGCGGAAGAGAGGGACCCTCCTACGAGCAGTACTTC CASSGREGPSYEQYF
NA TRBJ2-2 NA TRBV18 TGTGCCAGCTCACCAGCCTACACGAACACCGGGGATCTGTTTTTT CASSPAYTNTGDLFF
NA TRBJ2-7 NA TRBV5-5 TGTGCCAGCAGCCACACCGGGACGGTCTACGAGCAGTACTTC CASSHTGTVYEQYF
TRBD2 TRBJ2-5 NA TRBV11-2 TGTGCCAGCAGCGGCCAACTAGCGTCCCAAGAGACCCAGTACTTC CASSGQLASQETQYF
TRBD2 TRBJ2-7 few TRBV10-3 TGTGCCATCAGGCCTAGCGGGGCCTCCTACGAGCAGTACTTC CAIRPSGASYEQYF
TRBD2 TRBJ2-3 many TRBV5-1 TGCGCCAGCAGCATGGGAGCGGGGCCAGATACGCAGTATTTT CASSMGAGPDTQYF
NA TRBJ1-1 NA TRBV19 TGTGCCAGTAGTATAAGACAGCCGCGGGACACTGAAGCTTTCTTT CASSIRQPRDTEAFF
NA TRBJ1-1 few TRBV9 TGTGCCAGCAGCCCCAGACAGACCAGCATGAACACTGAAGCTTTCTTT CASSPRQTSMNTEAFF
TRBD1 TRBJ2-4 few TRBV7-2 TGTGCCAGCAGCTTGGGGGTCAGGGGGTCCAAAAACATTCAGTACTTC CASSLGVRGSKNIQYF
NA TRBJ2-5 few TRBV5-1 TGCGCCAGCAGCTCTGGAGTGCAGGGGCTTGGGGAGACCCAGTACTTC CASSSGVQGLGETQYF
TRBD2 TRBJ2-2 NA TRBV4-1 TGCGCCAGCAGCCAAGACGCGGCGGGGGGGCTTACCGGGGAGCTGTTTTTT CASSQDAAGGLTGELFF
TRBD1 TRBJ1-5 few TRBV4-1 TGCGCCAGCAGCCAAGATCCGGGACAGGGGACCAATCAGCCCCAGCATTTT CASSQDPGQGTNQPQHF
NA TRBJ1-3 few TRBV7-2 TGTGCCAGCGCCACAGGGATCAATACCGGAAACACCATATATTTT CASATGINTGNTIYF
NA TRBJ1-2 NA TRBV7-8 TGTGCCAGCAGCCAACGGCCCTCCCACTATGGCTACACCTTC CASSQRPSHYGYTF
TRBD1 TRBJ2-3 NA TRBV29-1 TGCAGCGCCGGGACAGGGTACGCAGATACGCAGTATTTT CSAGTGYADTQYF
NA TRBJ2-5 NA TRBV7-6 TGTGCCAGCAGCTTAGCGACTCGAGAGACCCAGTACTTC CASSLATRETQYF
NA TRBJ2-7 NA TRBV5-1 TGCGCCAGCCGGACAGCATTATACTCCTACGAGCAGTACTTC CASRTALYSYEQYF
NA TRBJ1-1 NA TRBV12-3/TRBV12-4 TGTGCCAGCAGCAAAGGCGTGAACACTGAAGCTTTCTTT CASSKGVNTEAFF
TRBD2 TRBJ2-2 many TRBV6-2/TRBV6-3 TGTGCCAGCAGTTACTCGACTAGCGGGGATAGCACCGGGGAGCTGTTTTTT CASSYSTSGDSTGELFF
TRBD2 TRBJ2-3 few TRBV6-1 TGTGCCAGCAGTGTAGCGGGGGGCGGAGATACGCAGTATTTT CASSVAGGGDTQYF
NA TRBJ2-5 NA TRBV5-1 TGCGCCAGCAGCCTCTCGGGCAGGGGTTGGGGAGAGACCCAGTACTTC CASSLSGRGWGETQYF
NA TRBJ2-5 few TRBV7-2 TGTGCCAGCAGCCAGACGCGCCGGGAGACCCAGTACTTC CASSQTRRETQYF
TRBD2 TRBJ2-1 few TRBV7-2 TGTGCCAGCAGCTCCCAGTGGAGCGGGGGGAACAATGAGCAGTTCTTC CASSSQWSGGNNEQFF
NA TRBJ2-5 NA TRBV7-9 TGTGCCAGCAGCCAACAGAGGCGAGAACAAGAGACCCAGTACTTC CASSQQRREQETQYF
TRBD1 TRBJ1-2 few TRBV28 TGTGCCAGCGTAACAGGGGACCGATATGGCTACACCTTC CASVTGDRYGYTF
NA TRBJ1-2 few TRBV10-1 TGCGCCAGGAATATCGAGAAGAACTATGGCTACACCTTC CARNIEKNYGYTF
TRBD2 TRBJ2-3 few TRBV2 TGTGCCAGCAGTCAAGAACTAGCGCTAAGCACAGATACGCAGTATTTT CASSQELALSTDTQYF